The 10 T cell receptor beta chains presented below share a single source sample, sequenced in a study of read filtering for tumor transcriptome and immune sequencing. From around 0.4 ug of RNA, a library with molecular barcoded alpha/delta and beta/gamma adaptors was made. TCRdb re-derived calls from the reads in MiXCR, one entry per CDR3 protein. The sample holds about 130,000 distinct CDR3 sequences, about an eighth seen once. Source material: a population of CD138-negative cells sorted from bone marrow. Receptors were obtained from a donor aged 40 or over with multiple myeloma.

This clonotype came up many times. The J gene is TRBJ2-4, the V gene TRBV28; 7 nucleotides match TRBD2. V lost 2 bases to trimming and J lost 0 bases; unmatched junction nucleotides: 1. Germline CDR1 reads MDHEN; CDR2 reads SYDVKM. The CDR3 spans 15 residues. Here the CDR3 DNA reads TGTGCCAGCAGTTTAGCGGGAGCAGCCAAAAACATTCAGTACTTC. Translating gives CASSLAGAAKNIQYF.

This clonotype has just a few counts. CDR3 nucleotides: TGTGCCAGCAGTAGGGACAGATCCACTATTGGCTACACCTTC. Translation gives CASSRDRSTIGYTF. The chain uses TRBV12-3 or TRBV12-4 and TRBJ1-2; 7 bases match TRBD1. This CDR3 comprises 14 residues. Trimming took 5 bases from V and 7 from J; bases not matched to a gene: 10.

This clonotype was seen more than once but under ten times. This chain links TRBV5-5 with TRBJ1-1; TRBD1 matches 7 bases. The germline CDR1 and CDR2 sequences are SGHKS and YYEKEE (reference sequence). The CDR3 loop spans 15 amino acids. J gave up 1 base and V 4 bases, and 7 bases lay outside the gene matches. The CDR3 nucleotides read TGTGCCAGCAGCCTACTGACAGGGACGAACACTGAAGCTTTCTTT. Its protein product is CASSLLTGTNTEAFF. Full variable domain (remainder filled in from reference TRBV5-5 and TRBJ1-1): DAGVTQSPTHLIKTRGQQVTLRCSPISGHKSVSWYQQVLGQGPQFIFQYYEKEERGRGNFPDRFSARQFPNYSSELNVNALLLGDSALYLCASSLLTGTNTEAFFGQGTRLTVV.

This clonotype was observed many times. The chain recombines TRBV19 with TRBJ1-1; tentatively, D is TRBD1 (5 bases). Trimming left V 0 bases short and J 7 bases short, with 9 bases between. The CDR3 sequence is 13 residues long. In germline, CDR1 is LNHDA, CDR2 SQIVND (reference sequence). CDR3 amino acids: CASSIDQGGEAFF. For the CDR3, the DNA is TGTGCCAGTAGTATAGATCAGGGAGGTGAAGCTTTCTTT.

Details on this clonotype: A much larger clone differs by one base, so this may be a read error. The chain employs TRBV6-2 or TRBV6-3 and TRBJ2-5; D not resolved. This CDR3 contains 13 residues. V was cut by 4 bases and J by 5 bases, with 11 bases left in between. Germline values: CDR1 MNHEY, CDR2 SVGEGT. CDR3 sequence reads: CASSCSEGETQYF. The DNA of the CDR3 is TGTGCCAGCAGTTGTTCCGAAGGGGAGACCCAGTACTTC.

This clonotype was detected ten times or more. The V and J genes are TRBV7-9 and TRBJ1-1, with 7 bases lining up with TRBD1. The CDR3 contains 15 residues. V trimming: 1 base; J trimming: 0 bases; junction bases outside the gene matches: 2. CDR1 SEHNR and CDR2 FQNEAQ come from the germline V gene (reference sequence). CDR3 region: CASSLGTGLNTEAFF. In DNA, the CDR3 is TGTGCCAGCAGCTTAGGGACAGGATTGAACACTGAAGCTTTCTTT.

The CDR3 is CATKSAVGDGVTEAFF. The DNA of the CDR3 is TGTGCCACCAAATCCGCCGTGGGGGACGGGGTCACTGAAGCTTTCTTT. The chain links TRBV15 to TRBJ1-1, with a tentative D call TRBD1 (5 bases). CDR3 length: 16 amino acids. CDR1 LNHNV and CDR2 YYDKDF come from the germline V gene (reference sequence). V was clipped by 7 bases and J by 4 bases, with 22 bases between them.

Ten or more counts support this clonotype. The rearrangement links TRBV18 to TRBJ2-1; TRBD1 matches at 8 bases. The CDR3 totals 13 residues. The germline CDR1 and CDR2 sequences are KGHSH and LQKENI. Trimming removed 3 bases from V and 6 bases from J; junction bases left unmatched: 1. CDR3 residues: CASSPQGANEQFF. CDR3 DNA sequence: TGTGCCAGCTCACCGCAGGGGGCCAATGAGCAGTTCTTC. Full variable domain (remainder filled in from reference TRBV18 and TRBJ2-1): NAGVMQNPRHLVRRRGQEARLRCSPMKGHSHVYWYRQLPEEGLKFMVYLQKENIIDESGMPKERFSAEFPKEGPSILRIQQVVRGDSAAYFCASSPQGANEQFFGPGTRLTVL.

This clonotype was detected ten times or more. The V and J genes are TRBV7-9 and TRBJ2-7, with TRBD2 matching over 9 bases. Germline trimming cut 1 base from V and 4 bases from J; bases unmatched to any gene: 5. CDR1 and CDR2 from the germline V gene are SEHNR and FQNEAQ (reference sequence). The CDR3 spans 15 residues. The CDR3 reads CASSLGASGVYEQYF. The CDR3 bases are TGTGCCAGCAGCTTAGGGGCTAGCGGGGTATACGAGCAGTACTTC.

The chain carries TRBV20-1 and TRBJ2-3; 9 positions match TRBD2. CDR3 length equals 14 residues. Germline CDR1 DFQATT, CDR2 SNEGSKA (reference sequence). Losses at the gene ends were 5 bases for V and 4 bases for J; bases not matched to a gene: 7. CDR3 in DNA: TGCAGTGCTGTGCGGGGGGGCCCCGCAGATACGCAGTATTTT. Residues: CSAVRGGPADTQYF.